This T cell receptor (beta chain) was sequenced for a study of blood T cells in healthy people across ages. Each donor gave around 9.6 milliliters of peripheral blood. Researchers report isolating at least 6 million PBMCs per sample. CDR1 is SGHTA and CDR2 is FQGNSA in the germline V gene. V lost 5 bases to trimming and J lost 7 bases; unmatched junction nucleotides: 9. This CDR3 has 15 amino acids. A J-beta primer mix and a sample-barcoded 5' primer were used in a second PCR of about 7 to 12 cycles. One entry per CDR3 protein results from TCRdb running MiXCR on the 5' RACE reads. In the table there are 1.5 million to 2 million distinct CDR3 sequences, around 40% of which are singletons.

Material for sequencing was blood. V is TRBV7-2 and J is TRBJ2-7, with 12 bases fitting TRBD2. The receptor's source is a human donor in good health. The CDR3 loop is CASSDPSGGAREQYF. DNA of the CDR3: TGTGCCAGCAGCGACCCTAGCGGGGGGGCCAGAGAGCAGTACTTC.